Listed below are T cell receptor beta chains from one sample, sequenced in a study of shared clonotypes between healthy human individuals. Profiling relied on immunoSEQ multiplex PCR, and the TCRdb table lists in-frame clones only, not all of them. The profile shows roughly 480,000 clones, 70% to 85% of them singletons. The material sequenced was PBMCs. These receptors were taken from a woman aged 35 to 49 in good health. Some clones in this sample may be carry-over from other donors' samples. The CDR3 runs from the conserved cysteine through the conserved F or W. The D gene is left open where the match is weak. Size values are once, few and many counts, or a class for expanded clones, and some rows have none.

d_gene: TRBD2
j_gene: TRBJ2-1
abundance: .
v_gene: TRBV5-4
CDR3nt: TGTGCCAGCAGCTTCTTGACTAGCGACTCTAATGAGCAGTTCTTC
CDR3aa: CASSFLTSDSNEQFF

d_gene: .
j_gene: TRBJ2-7
abundance: .
v_gene: TRBV23-1
CDR3nt: TGCGCCAGCAGTCCTGGCGTGGGGACCAGGAGGGGGACCTACGAGCAGTACTTC
CDR3aa: CASSPGVGTRRGTYEQYF

d_gene: .
j_gene: TRBJ2-7
abundance: .
v_gene: TRBV5-1
CDR3nt: TGCGCCAGCAGCTTGGACGGGAGTTACGAGCAGTACTTC
CDR3aa: CASSLDGSYEQYF

d_gene: TRBD1
j_gene: TRBJ1-1
abundance: .
v_gene: TRBV10-3
CDR3nt: TGTGCCATCAGTGGACAGGGGGATACTGAAGCTTTCTTT
CDR3aa: CAISGQGDTEAFF

d_gene: TRBD2
j_gene: TRBJ2-2
abundance: few
v_gene: TRBV5-1
CDR3nt: TGCGCCAGCAGCTTTAGCGGGAGCGGGGAGCTGTTTTTT
CDR3aa: CASSFSGSGELFF

d_gene: TRBD2
j_gene: TRBJ2-5
abundance: .
v_gene: TRBV9
CDR3nt: TGTGCCAGCAGCTTCCCCGGGACTAGCGGGACCCAAGAGACCCAGTACTTC
CDR3aa: CASSFPGTSGTQETQYF

d_gene: .
j_gene: TRBJ2-1
abundance: .
v_gene: TRBV29-1
CDR3nt: TGCAGCGTTGATCTAGGGGGAGTCCCCTACAATGAGCAGTTCTTC
CDR3aa: CSVDLGGVPYNEQFF

d_gene: .
j_gene: TRBJ1-3
abundance: once
v_gene: TRBV11-2
CDR3nt: TGTGCCAGCAGTGATACAGGGAGAGTAAACACCATATATTTT
CDR3aa: CASSDTGRVNTIYF

d_gene: .
j_gene: TRBJ2-1
abundance: .
v_gene: TRBV9
CDR3nt: TGTGCCAGCAGCTCGGGTGGCTCCTACAATGAGCAGTTCTTC
CDR3aa: CASSSGGSYNEQFF

d_gene: .
j_gene: TRBJ2-5
abundance: .
v_gene: TRBV11-2
CDR3nt: TGTGCCAGCAGCTTCCGACGGGAGACCCAGTACTTC
CDR3aa: CASSFRRETQYF

d_gene: .
j_gene: TRBJ2-2
abundance: .
v_gene: TRBV15
CDR3nt: TGTGCCACCAGCAGCGCGGGTCTAGGGGACACCGGGGAGCTGTTTTTT
CDR3aa: CATSSAGLGDTGELFF

d_gene: TRBD2
j_gene: TRBJ2-5
abundance: once
v_gene: TRBV12-5
CDR3nt: TGTGCTAGTGCCCGCGGGAGGGCGGGGACCCAGTACTTC
CDR3aa: CASARGRAGTQYF

d_gene: .
j_gene: TRBJ2-2
abundance: .
v_gene: TRBV9
CDR3nt: TGTGCCAGCAGCGCGACGAACAGGGCGTGGGAGCTGTTTTTT
CDR3aa: CASSATNRAWELFF

d_gene: .
j_gene: TRBJ1-4
abundance: once
v_gene: TRBV30
CDR3nt: TGTGCCTGGAGTGTAGGTCGGCGGCTGTTTTTT
CDR3aa: CAWSVGRRLFF

d_gene: TRBD2
j_gene: TRBJ2-1
abundance: .
v_gene: TRBV7-9
CDR3nt: TGTGCCAGCAGCTTAGTGACGGGAGGGTACAATGAGCAGTTCTTC
CDR3aa: CASSLVTGGYNEQFF

d_gene: .
j_gene: TRBJ2-2
abundance: .
v_gene: TRBV10-3
CDR3nt: TGTGCCATCAGAGAGGCCGGGGAGCTGTTTTTT
CDR3aa: CAIREAGELFF

d_gene: .
j_gene: TRBJ2-5
abundance: .
v_gene: TRBV19
CDR3nt: TGTGCCAGTAGAACCAGTGGAGTAGAGACCCAGTACTTC
CDR3aa: CASRTSGVETQYF

d_gene: TRBD1
j_gene: TRBJ2-7
abundance: .
v_gene: TRBV6-5
CDR3nt: TGTGCCAGCAGTTACAACAGGGGGCGGGAGCAGTACTTC
CDR3aa: CASSYNRGREQYF

d_gene: .
j_gene: TRBJ1-3
abundance: .
v_gene: TRBV5-1
CDR3nt: TGCGCCAGCAGCTTGGGAGGCAACGTTGGAAACACCATATATTTT
CDR3aa: CASSLGGNVGNTIYF

d_gene: TRBD1
j_gene: TRBJ1-5
abundance: .
v_gene: TRBV28
CDR3nt: TGTGCCAGCCACGGACAGGGGAATTCTCAGCCCCAGCATTTT
CDR3aa: CASHGQGNSQPQHF

d_gene: .
j_gene: TRBJ2-5
abundance: .
v_gene: TRBV7-7
CDR3nt: TGTGCTAGCAGCTTAATAGGAGTATCTGAGACCCAGTACTTC
CDR3aa: CASSLIGVSETQYF

d_gene: .
j_gene: TRBJ1-1
abundance: .
v_gene: TRBV10-3
CDR3nt: TGTGCCATCAGAGGCAGCACTGAAGCTTTCTTT
CDR3aa: CAIRGSTEAFF

d_gene: .
j_gene: TRBJ1-1
abundance: .
v_gene: TRBV28
CDR3nt: TGTGCCAGCAGAAAAGACGGCAACACTGAAGCTTTCTTT
CDR3aa: CASRKDGNTEAFF

d_gene: .
j_gene: TRBJ1-4
abundance: .
v_gene: TRBV14
CDR3nt: TGTGCCAGCAGCCAAGATTCGGGCTCTTATGAAAAACTGTTTTTT
CDR3aa: CASSQDSGSYEKLFF

d_gene: .
j_gene: TRBJ2-2
abundance: .
v_gene: TRBV6-1
CDR3nt: TGTGCCAGCACTTCGGGGGACACCGGGGAGCTGTTTTTT
CDR3aa: CASTSGDTGELFF

d_gene: .
j_gene: TRBJ1-2
abundance: .
v_gene: TRBV18
CDR3nt: TGTGCCAGCTCACCACTTGAACAGGCGGACTATGGCTACACCTTC
CDR3aa: CASSPLEQADYGYTF

d_gene: .
j_gene: TRBJ1-6
abundance: .
v_gene: TRBV28
CDR3nt: TGTGCCAGCAGGATCCCCCGGGCAAATAATTCACCCCTCCACTTT
CDR3aa: CASRIPRANNSPLHF

d_gene: TRBD1
j_gene: TRBJ2-5
abundance: .
v_gene: TRBV5-1
CDR3nt: TGCGCCAGCAGCGGCCGGGACAGGGGTCAAGAGACCCAGTACTTC
CDR3aa: CASSGRDRGQETQYF

d_gene: .
j_gene: TRBJ2-2
abundance: .
v_gene: TRBV10-2
CDR3nt: TGCGCCAGCAGTGAGGTTGGTTTCAACACCGGGGAGCTGTTTTTT
CDR3aa: CASSEVGFNTGELFF

d_gene: .
j_gene: TRBJ2-7
abundance: .
v_gene: TRBV15
CDR3nt: TGTGCCACCAGCACAGAGGGGGGTCTCTACGAGCAGTACTTC
CDR3aa: CATSTEGGLYEQYF

d_gene: TRBD1
j_gene: TRBJ2-7
abundance: .
v_gene: TRBV29-1
CDR3nt: TGCAGCGTCGTCCCGGGACAGGGGGACGAGCAGTACTTC
CDR3aa: CSVVPGQGDEQYF

d_gene: .
j_gene: TRBJ2-7
abundance: .
v_gene: TRBV11-2
CDR3nt: TGTGCCAGCAGCTTAGCGGCAGGGCTAACCTACGAGCAGTACTTC
CDR3aa: CASSLAAGLTYEQYF

d_gene: TRBD1
j_gene: TRBJ1-2
abundance: .
v_gene: TRBV7-9
CDR3nt: TGTGCCAGCAGTCGGACAGGGGGGTCCTATGGCTACACCTTC
CDR3aa: CASSRTGGSYGYTF

d_gene: .
j_gene: TRBJ2-1
abundance: .
v_gene: TRBV28
CDR3nt: TGTGCCAGCAGTCCCGCGAGCGGCGCCATGGGGCAGTTCTTC
CDR3aa: CASSPASGAMGQFF

d_gene: .
j_gene: TRBJ1-2
abundance: .
v_gene: TRBV7-5
CDR3nt: TGTGCCAGAAGCCAGGGGACAGGGGGGGAGGTGGACTATGGCTACACCTTC
CDR3aa: CARSQGTGGEVDYGYTF

d_gene: .
j_gene: TRBJ2-5
abundance: .
v_gene: TRBV28
CDR3nt: TGTGCCAGCACCTCACGGGAAGAGACCCAGTACTTC
CDR3aa: CASTSREETQYF

d_gene: .
j_gene: TRBJ2-7
abundance: .
v_gene: TRBV4-1
CDR3nt: TGCGCCAGCAGCCAAGACCCCCGGGGCATGGGCAAGCAGTACTTC
CDR3aa: CASSQDPRGMGKQYF

d_gene: TRBD1
j_gene: TRBJ2-2
abundance: few
v_gene: TRBV7-3
CDR3nt: TGTGCCAGCAGCGCAATCCGGGACAGTACGAACACCGGGGAGCTGTTTTTT
CDR3aa: CASSAIRDSTNTGELFF

d_gene: TRBD1
j_gene: TRBJ2-7
abundance: .
v_gene: TRBV27
CDR3nt: TGTGCCAGCAGTCTCCAGCGACAGGGCCCCTACGAGCAGTACTTC
CDR3aa: CASSLQRQGPYEQYF